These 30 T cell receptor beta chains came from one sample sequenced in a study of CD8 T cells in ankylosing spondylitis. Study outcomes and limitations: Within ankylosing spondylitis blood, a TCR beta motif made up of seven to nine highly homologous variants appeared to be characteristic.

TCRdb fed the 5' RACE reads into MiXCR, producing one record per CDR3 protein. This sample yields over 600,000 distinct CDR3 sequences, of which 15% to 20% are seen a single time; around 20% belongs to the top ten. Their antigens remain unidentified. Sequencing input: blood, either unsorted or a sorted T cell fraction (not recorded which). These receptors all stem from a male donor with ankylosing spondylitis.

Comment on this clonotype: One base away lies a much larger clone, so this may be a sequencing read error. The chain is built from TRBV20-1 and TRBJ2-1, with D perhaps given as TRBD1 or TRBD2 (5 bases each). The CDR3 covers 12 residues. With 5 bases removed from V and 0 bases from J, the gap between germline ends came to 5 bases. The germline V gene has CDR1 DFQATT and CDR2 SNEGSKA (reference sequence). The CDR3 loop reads CSAGGSYNEQFF. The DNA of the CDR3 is TGCAGTGCTGGGGGCTCCTACAATGAGCAGTTCTTC.

The CDR3 sequence is CASSQEGNVGDDDTQYF. The CDR3 coding sequence is TGCGCCAGCAGCCAAGAGGGGAACGTGGGGGATGACGATACGCAGTATTTT. V is TRBV4-1 and J is TRBJ2-3; D is perhaps TRBD1 or TRBD2 (5 bases each). Trimming removed 0 bases at V and 6 bases at J, with 19 bases between. This CDR3 spans 17 amino acids. From germline, CDR1 is MGHRA and CDR2 YSYEKL.

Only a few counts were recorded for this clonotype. CDR3 amino acids: CASSYDPDGAYEQYF. As DNA, the CDR3 is TGTGCCAGCAGTTACGATCCTGACGGAGCCTACGAGCAGTACTTC. The chain recombines TRBV6-5 with TRBJ2-7; D not resolved. V was cut by 2 bases and J by 2 bases, with 13 bases left in between. CDR1 and CDR2 from the germline V gene are MNHEY and SVGAGI. The CDR3 totals 15 residues.

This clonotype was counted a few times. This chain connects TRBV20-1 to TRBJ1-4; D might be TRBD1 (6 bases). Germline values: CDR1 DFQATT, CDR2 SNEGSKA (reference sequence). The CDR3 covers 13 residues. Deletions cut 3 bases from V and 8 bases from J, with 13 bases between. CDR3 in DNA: TGCAGTGCTAGTCTGGGGGCGCCAGAAAAACTGTTTTTT. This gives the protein CSASLGAPEKLFF.

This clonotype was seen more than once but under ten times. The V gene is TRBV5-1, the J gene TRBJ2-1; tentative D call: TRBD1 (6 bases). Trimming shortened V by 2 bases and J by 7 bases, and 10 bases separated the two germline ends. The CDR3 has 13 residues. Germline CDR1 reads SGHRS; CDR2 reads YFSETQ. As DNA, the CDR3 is TGCGCCAGCAGCTTACAGGGTTGGAATGAGCAGTTCTTC. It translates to CASSLQGWNEQFF.

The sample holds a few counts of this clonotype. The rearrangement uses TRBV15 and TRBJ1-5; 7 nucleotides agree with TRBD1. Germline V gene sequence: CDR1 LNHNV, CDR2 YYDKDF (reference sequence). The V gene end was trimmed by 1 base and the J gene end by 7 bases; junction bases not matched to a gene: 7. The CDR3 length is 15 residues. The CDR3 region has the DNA TGTGCCACCAGCAGAGCCAAGGGGGCAGGGCAGCCCCAGCATTTT. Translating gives CATSRAKGAGQPQHF.

CDR3 sequence reads: CSVVGRLGLAGEETQYF. CDR3 in DNA: TGCAGCGTTGTAGGTAGGCTAGGACTAGCGGGGGAAGAGACCCAGTACTTC. This chain joins TRBV29-1 and TRBJ2-5; TRBD2 matches at 13 bases. The V and J ends lost 4 bases and 3 bases, in that order; junction bases with no gene match: 11. CDR1 is SQVTM and CDR2 is ANQGSEA in the germline V gene. The CDR3 is made up of 17 amino acids. The complete variable domain, with remaining parts taken from reference TRBV29-1 and TRBJ2-5, reads SAVISQKPSRDICQRGTSLTIQCQVDSQVTMMFWYRQQPGQSLTLIATANQGSEATYESGFVIDKFPISRPNLTFSTLTVSNMSPEDSSIYLCSVVGRLGLAGEETQYFGPGTRLLVL.

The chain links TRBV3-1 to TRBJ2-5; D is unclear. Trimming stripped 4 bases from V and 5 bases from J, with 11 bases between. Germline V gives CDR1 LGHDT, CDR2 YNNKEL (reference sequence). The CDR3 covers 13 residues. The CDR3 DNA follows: TGTGCCAGCAGCCCACCTGGGATGGAGACCCAGTACTTC. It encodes CASSPPGMETQYF.

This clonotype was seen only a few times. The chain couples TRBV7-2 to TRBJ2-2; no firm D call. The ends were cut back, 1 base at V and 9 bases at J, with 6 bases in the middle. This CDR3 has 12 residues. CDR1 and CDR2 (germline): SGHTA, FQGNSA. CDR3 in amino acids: CASSLDGRELFF. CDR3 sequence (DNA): TGTGCCAGCAGCTTAGATGGGCGGGAGCTGTTTTTT.

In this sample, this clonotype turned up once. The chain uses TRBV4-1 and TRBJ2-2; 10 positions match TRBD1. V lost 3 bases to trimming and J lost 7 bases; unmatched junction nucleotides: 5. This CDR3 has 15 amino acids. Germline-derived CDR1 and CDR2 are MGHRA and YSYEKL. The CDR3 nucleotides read TGCGCCAGCAGCCAGCGACAGGGGGCTGACGGGGAGCTGTTTTTT. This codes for CASSQRQGADGELFF.

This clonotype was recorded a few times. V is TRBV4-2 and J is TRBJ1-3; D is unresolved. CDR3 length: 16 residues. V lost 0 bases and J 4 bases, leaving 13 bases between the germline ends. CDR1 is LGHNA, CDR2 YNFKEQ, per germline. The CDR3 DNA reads TGTGCCAGCAGCCAAGAGTTTTTGGGGTTAGGAAACACCATATATTTT. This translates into CASSQEFLGLGNTIYF.

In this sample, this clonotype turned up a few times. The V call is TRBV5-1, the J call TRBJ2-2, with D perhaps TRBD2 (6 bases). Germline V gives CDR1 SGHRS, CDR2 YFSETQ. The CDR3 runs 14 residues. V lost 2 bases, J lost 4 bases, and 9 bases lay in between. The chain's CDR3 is CASSLTSSTGELFF. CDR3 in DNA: TGCGCCAGCAGCTTAACTAGCAGCACCGGGGAGCTGTTTTTT.

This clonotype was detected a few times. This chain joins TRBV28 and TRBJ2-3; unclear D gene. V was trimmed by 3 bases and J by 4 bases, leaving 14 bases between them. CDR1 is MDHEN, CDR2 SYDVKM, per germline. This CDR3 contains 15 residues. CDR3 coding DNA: TGTGCCAGCAGTTTGGGCAGCTGGGCTCCAGATACGCAGTATTTT. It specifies CASSLGSWAPDTQYF.

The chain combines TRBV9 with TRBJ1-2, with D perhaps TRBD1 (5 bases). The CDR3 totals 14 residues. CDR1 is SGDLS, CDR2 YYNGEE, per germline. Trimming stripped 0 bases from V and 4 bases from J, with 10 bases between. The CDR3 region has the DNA TGTGCCAGCAGCGTAGGATGGGGGGGCTATGGCTACACCTTC. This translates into CASSVGWGGYGYTF.

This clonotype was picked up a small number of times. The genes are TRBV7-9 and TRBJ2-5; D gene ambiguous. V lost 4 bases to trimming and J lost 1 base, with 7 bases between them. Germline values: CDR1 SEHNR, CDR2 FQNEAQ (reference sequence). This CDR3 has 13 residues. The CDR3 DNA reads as TGTGCCAGCAGCTCTCCTCTCCAAGAGACCCAGTACTTC. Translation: CASSSPLQETQYF.

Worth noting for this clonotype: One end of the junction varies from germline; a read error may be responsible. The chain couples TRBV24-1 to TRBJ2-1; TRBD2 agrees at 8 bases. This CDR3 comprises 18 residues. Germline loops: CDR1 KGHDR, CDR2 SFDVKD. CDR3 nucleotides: TGTGCCACCAGTGATTCTGCCTCGGGGCTAGCGGGCTACAACGAGCAGTTCTTC. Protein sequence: CATSDSASGLAGYNEQFF.

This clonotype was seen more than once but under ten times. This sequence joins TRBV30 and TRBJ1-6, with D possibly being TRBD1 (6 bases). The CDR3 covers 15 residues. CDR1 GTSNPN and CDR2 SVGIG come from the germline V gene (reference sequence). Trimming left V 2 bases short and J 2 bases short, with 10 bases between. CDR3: CAWSSGATYNSPLHF. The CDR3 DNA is TGTGCCTGGAGTTCAGGGGCCACCTATAATTCACCCCTCCACTTT.

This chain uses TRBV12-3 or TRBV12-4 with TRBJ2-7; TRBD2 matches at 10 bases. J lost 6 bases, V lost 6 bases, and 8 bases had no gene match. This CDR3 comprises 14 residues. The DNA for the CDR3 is TGTGCCAGCAGGCGAGCGGGAGGGCCGGGCGAGCAGTACTTC. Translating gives CASRRAGGPGEQYF.

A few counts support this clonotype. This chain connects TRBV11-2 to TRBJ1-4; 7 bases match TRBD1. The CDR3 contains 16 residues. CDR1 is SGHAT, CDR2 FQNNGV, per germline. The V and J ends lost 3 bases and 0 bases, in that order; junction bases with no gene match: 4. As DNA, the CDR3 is TGTGCCAGCAGCTTGGGACAGAAGCCAACTAATGAAAAACTGTTTTTT. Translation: CASSLGQKPTNEKLFF.

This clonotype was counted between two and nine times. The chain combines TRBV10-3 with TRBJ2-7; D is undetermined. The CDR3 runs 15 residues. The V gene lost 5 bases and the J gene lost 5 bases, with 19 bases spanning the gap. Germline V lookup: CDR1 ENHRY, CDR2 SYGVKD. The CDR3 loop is CAISSLVEGFDEQYF. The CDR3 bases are TGTGCCATCAGTTCCCTAGTAGAAGGGTTTGACGAGCAGTACTTC.

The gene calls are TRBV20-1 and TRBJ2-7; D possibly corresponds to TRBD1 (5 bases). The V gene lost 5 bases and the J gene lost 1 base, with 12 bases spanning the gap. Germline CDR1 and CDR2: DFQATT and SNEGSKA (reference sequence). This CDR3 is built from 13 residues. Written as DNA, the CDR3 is TGCAGTGCTTCAAGGACACCTTCCTACGAGCAGTACTTC. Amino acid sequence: CSASRTPSYEQYF.

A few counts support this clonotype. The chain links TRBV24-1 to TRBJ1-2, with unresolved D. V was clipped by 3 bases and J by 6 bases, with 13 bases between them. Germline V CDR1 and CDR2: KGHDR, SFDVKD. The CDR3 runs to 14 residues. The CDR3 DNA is TGTGCCACCAGTGATGGTGGGGTCGAGGATGGCTACACCTTC. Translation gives CATSDGGVEDGYTF.

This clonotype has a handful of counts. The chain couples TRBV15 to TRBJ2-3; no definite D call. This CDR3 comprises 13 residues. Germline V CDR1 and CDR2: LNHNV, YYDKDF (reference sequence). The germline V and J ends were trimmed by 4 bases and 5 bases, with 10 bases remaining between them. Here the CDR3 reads CATSIPPQDTQYF. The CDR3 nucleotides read TGTGCCACCAGCATCCCCCCGCAAGATACGCAGTATTTT.

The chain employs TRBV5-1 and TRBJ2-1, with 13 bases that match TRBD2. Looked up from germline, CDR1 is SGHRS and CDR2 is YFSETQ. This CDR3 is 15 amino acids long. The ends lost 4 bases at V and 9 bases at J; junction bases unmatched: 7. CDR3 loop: CASSAGLAGVGEQFF. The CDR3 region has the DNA TGCGCCAGCAGCGCAGGACTAGCGGGAGTGGGTGAGCAGTTCTTC.

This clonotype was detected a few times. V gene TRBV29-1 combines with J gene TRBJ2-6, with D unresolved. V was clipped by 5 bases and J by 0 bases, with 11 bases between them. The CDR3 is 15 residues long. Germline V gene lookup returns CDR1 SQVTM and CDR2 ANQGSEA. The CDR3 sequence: CSVQLSDSGANVLTF. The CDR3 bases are TGCAGCGTTCAGTTATCAGACTCTGGGGCCAACGTCCTGACTTTC.

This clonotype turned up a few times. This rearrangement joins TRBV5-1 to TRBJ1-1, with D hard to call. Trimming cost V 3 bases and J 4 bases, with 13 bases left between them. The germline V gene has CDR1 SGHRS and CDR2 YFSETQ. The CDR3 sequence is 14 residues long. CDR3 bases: TGCGCCAGCAGCTGGGGTGTCGTTGGCACTGAAGCTTTCTTT. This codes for CASSWGVVGTEAFF.

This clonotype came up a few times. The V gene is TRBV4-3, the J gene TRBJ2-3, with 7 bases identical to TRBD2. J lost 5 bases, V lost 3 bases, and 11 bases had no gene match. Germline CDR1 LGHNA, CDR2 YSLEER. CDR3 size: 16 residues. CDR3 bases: TGCGCCAGCAGCCATGCCTGGACGGGAGGAGTAGATACGCAGTATTTT. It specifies CASSHAWTGGVDTQYF.

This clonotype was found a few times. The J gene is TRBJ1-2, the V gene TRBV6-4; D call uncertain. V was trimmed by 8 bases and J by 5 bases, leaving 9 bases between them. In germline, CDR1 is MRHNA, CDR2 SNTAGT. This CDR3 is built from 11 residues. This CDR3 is CASSGPYGYTF. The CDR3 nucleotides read TGTGCCAGCTCCGGGCCGTATGGCTACACCTTC.

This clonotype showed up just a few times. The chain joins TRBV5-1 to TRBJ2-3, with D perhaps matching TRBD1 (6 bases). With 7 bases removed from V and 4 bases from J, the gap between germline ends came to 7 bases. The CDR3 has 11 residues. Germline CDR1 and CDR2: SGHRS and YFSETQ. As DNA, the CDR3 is TGCGCCAGCGAGGGGGCAGATACGCAGTATTTT. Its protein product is CASEGADTQYF.

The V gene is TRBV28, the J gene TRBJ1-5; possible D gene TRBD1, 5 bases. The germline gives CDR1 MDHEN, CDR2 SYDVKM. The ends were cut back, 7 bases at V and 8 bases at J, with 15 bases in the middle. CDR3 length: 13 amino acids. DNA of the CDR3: TGTGCCAGCAAGCAGGGAGGAGGGGAGCCCCAGCATTTT. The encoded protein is CASKQGGGEPQHF.